This T cell receptor (beta chain) was identified in a study of Ad26.COV2.S vaccination and SARS-CoV-2 variants. Overall study context: COV1001, an Ad26.COV2.S trial, supplied this vaccine-arm donor.

Losses at the gene ends were 7 bases for V and 2 bases for J; bases not matched to a gene: 2. Germline V gene sequence: CDR1 LNHDA, CDR2 SQIVND (reference sequence). The CDR3 runs to 13 residues. Some clones are missing from TCRdb's copy, which holds only in-frame ones; the method was immunoSEQ multiplex PCR. Seen here are roughly 420,000 clones, around 87% observed once, and the top ten hold approximately 4%. Treatment here: around 19 received Ad26.COV2.S at low or high dose, single or two shots; about 5 received placebo; per-sample allocation not given. Specimen acquisition occurred on day 63 following the initial vaccine or placebo injection. Vaccine was an Ad26 vector expressing Wuhan-strain SARS-CoV-2 spike.

The sample consisted of peripheral blood, taken in a trial of Ad26.COV2.S vaccine versus placebo. The V call is TRBV19, the J call TRBJ1-2, with 9 bases fitting TRBD1. This TCR derives from a person between 18 and 65 years old who received the Ad26.COV2.S COVID-19 vaccine or a placebo. CDR3 loop: CASTDRGNYGYTF. Written as DNA, the CDR3 is TGTGCCAGTACCGACAGGGGGAACTATGGCTACACCTTC.